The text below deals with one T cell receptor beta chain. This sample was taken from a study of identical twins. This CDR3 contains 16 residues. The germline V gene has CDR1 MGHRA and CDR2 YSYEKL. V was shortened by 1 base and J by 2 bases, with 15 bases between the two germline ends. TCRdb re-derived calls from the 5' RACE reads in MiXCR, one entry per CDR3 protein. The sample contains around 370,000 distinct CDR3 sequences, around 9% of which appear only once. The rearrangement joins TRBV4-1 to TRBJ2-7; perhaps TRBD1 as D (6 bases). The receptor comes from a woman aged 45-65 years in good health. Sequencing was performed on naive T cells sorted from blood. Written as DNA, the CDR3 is TGCGCCAGCAGCCAAGGGCGCCACAGGGCAACCTACGAGCAGTACTTC. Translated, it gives CASSQGRHRATYEQYF.